These 10 T cell receptor beta chains came from one sample sequenced in a study of tumor-infiltrating T cells and Merkel cell polyomavirus. In the study overall: CD8+ T cells recognized the Merkel cell polyomavirus KLL epitope.

Clones were sequenced by immunoSEQ multiplex PCR, and TCRdb holds only the in-frame ones, with some missing. The repertoire holds around 25,000 clones, with about 85% as singletons. All patients' tumors stained robustly positive for Merkel cell polyomavirus Large T antigen by immunohistochemistry. Sequenced: lymph node tissue. These receptors originate from a middle-aged man with Merkel cell carcinoma.

This clone was observed a handful of times. V is TRBV28 and J is TRBJ1-6; D gene uncertain. CDR3 length equals 14 residues. Trimming stripped 4 bases from V and 7 bases from J, with 11 bases between. The germline gives CDR1 MDHEN, CDR2 SYDVKM. In DNA form, the CDR3 reads TGTGCCAGCAGTTCGGAGTTGAGGAATTCACCCCTCCACTTT. Its translation is CASSSELRNSPLHF.

This sequence joins TRBV4-2 and TRBJ1-2, with TRBD1 matching 7 bases. V gave up 4 bases and J gave up 6 bases; unmatched junction bases: 5. The CDR3 loop spans 13 amino acids. CDR1 is LGHNA, CDR2 YNFKEQ, per germline. DNA of the CDR3: TGTGCCAGCAGCCGAGACAGGGATCATGGCTACACCTTC. Its translation: CASSRDRDHGYTF.

Turning to this clone: The junction departs from the called germline gene at one end, perhaps through a read error. V gene TRBV6-6 combines with J gene TRBJ1-2; 8 bases are shared with TRBD1. The CDR3 is 13 residues long. Germline V gene lookup returns CDR1 MNHNY and CDR2 SVGAGI (reference sequence). DNA for the CDR3: TGTGCCAGCGGGATGGGAGGACAGGGACCTCCACCCTTC. Translating it yields CASGMGGQGPPPF.

The chain employs TRBV25-1 and TRBJ1-2; no firm D call. Germline V lookup: CDR1 MGHDK, CDR2 SYGVNS. Between the trimmed V and J ends, which lost 5 bases and 2 bases, there was a span of 9 bases. The CDR3 sequence is 13 residues long. The CDR3 nucleotides are TGTGCCAGCAGTAGGCTACAGAACTATGGCTACACCTTC. This encodes CASSRLQNYGYTF.

The chain is built from TRBV7-9 and TRBJ2-5; possible D gene TRBD1, 5 bases. V was trimmed by 3 bases and J by 5 bases, leaving 16 bases between them. This CDR3 has 15 amino acids. Germline V gene data show CDR1 as SEHNR and CDR2 as FQNEAQ (reference sequence). CDR3 amino acids: CASSFVGAPPETQYF. CDR3 coding DNA: TGTGCCAGCAGCTTTGTTGGGGCACCTCCGGAGACCCAGTACTTC.

The gene calls are TRBV6-1 and TRBJ1-2, with 7 bases matching TRBD1. The CDR3 has 13 residues. V was pared by 4 bases and J by 3 bases, with 2 bases of the junction left unmatched. The germline CDR1 and CDR2 sequences are MNHNS and SASEGT. In nucleotides, the CDR3 is TGTGCCAGCAGTGCGGGACAGTACTATGGCTACACCTTC. Its protein is CASSAGQYYGYTF.

The rearrangement links TRBV11-2 to TRBJ2-7; no reliable D call. The germline gives CDR1 SGHAT, CDR2 FQNNGV. The V and J ends lost 0 bases and 6 bases respectively, with 12 bases between them. The CDR3 contains 14 residues. CDR3 amino acids: CASSLDSGTAEQYF. DNA for the CDR3: TGTGCCAGCAGCTTAGATTCCGGCACAGCCGAGCAGTACTTC.

V usage is TRBV7-8 and J usage is TRBJ2-1; the D gene is possibly TRBD1 (5 bases). From germline, CDR1 is SGHVS and CDR2 FQNEAQ. Trimming cost V 8 bases and J 8 bases, with 16 bases left between them. The CDR3 has 13 residues. CDR3 loop: CASRSKGHDEQFF. The DNA for the CDR3 is TGTGCCAGCCGATCCAAGGGGCACGATGAGCAGTTCTTC.

The chain uses TRBV5-1 and TRBJ2-1; TRBD2 matches at 12 bases. This CDR3 contains 19 residues. Germline loops: CDR1 SGHRS, CDR2 YFSETQ. The V segment lost 2 bases and the J segment 0 bases; nucleotides outside the gene matches: 9. The CDR3 bases are TGCGCCAGCAGCTTCCGGACTAGCGGGACCGGTCGCTCCTACAATGAGCAGTTCTTC. Translating it yields CASSFRTSGTGRSYNEQFF.

The genes are TRBV28 and TRBJ1-5, with 11 positions matching TRBD1. Looked up from germline, CDR1 is MDHEN and CDR2 is SYDVKM. This CDR3 is built from 16 residues. Trimming cost V 5 bases and J 7 bases; bases outside gene matches: 10. The CDR3 nucleotides read TGTGCCAGCAGTCTTCCCGAGGGACAGGGGGGACAGCCCCAGCATTTT. Protein product: CASSLPEGQGGQPQHF.